These 23 T cell receptor beta chains came from one sample sequenced in a study of early T cells in non-severe SARS-CoV-2 infection. TCRdb processed the 5' RACE reads anew with MiXCR; each CDR3 protein has one entry. The data contain about 28,000 distinct CDR3 sequences, about 4.5% of them seen just once; the ten biggest clones take up around 5.9%. The specimen comprised whole blood, sampled at baseline. The origin of the receptors is an adult who was a healthcare worker with PCR-confirmed SARS-CoV-2 infection or an uninfected control (not recorded which).

This clonotype was counted at least ten times. V and J are TRBV5-1 and TRBJ2-1; D perhaps matches TRBD2 (6 bases). Trimming removed 1 base from V and 5 bases from J, with 10 bases in between. Germline lookup yields CDR1 SGHRS and CDR2 YFSETQ. The CDR3 extends over 14 amino acids. For the CDR3, the DNA is TGCGCCAGCAGCTTGTTGGGGAGGAACAATGAGCAGTTCTTC. The encoded protein is CASSLLGRNNEQFF.

This clonotype appeared many times. This chain joins TRBV10-3 and TRBJ2-7; TRBD1 matches at 9 bases. Germline V CDR1 and CDR2: ENHRY, SYGVKD. V shed 3 bases, J shed 6 bases, and the junction held 6 bases outside the gene matches. This CDR3 is 14 amino acids long. DNA of the CDR3: TGTGCCATCAGTGATTCGTTGGACAGGGGCGAGCAGTACTTC. Translated, it gives CAISDSLDRGEQYF.

The sample holds many counts of this clonotype. The chain combines TRBV7-9 with TRBJ2-5, with 10 bases lining up with TRBD1. The CDR3 totals 15 residues. Germline loops: CDR1 SEHNR, CDR2 FQNEAQ (reference sequence). J was trimmed by 5 bases and V by 5 bases; bases with no gene match: 8. This CDR3 reads CASSGQGQGKETQYF. As DNA, the CDR3 is TGTGCCAGCAGCGGGCAGGGACAGGGGAAGGAGACCCAGTACTTC.

The sample holds many counts of this clonotype. The chain links TRBV12-3 or TRBV12-4 to TRBJ1-1, with 11 bases fitting TRBD1. With V trimmed by 5 bases and J by 10 bases, 6 bases remained unmatched. The length of the CDR3 is 13 residues. CDR3 region: CASSDSGQGGAFF. CDR3 bases: TGTGCCAGCAGTGACTCGGGACAGGGGGGAGCTTTCTTT.

The genes are TRBV5-1 and TRBJ2-3; D unclear. This CDR3 is built from 14 residues. The germline CDR1 and CDR2 sequences are SGHRS and YFSETQ. Trimming left V 0 bases short and J 0 bases short, with 5 bases between. The CDR3 sequence is CASSLVGSTDTQYF. Here the CDR3 DNA reads TGCGCCAGCAGCTTGGTGGGCAGCACAGATACGCAGTATTTT.

V is TRBV7-9 and J is TRBJ2-1; tentative D call: TRBD2 (6 bases). Per the germline V gene, CDR1 is SEHNR and CDR2 is FQNEAQ (reference sequence). V was trimmed by 4 bases and J by 1 base, leaving 8 bases between them. The CDR3 spans 14 residues. CDR3 sequence (DNA): TGTGCCAGCAGCTCTCGGGAGTCCTACAATGAGCAGTTCTTC. Amino acid sequence: CASSSRESYNEQFF.

This clonotype was picked up a small number of times. The chain couples TRBV5-8 to TRBJ2-1; TRBD1 matches at 8 bases. The CDR3 length is 18 residues. The V and J ends lost 2 bases and 4 bases, in that order; junction bases with no gene match: 14. Germline CDR1 SGHTS, CDR2 YDEGEE. The CDR3 reads CASSFLTWGQVTYNEQFF. DNA for the CDR3: TGTGCCAGCAGCTTCCTGACCTGGGGACAGGTTACTTACAATGAGCAGTTCTTC.

This clonotype was seen many times. The rearrangement uses TRBV12-3 or TRBV12-4 and TRBJ2-7, with D unresolved. The CDR3 loop spans 11 amino acids. The V and J ends lost 5 bases and 3 bases respectively, with 5 bases between them. CDR3 amino acids: CASSPGYEQYF. The DNA for the CDR3 is TGTGCCAGCAGTCCGGGCTACGAGCAGTACTTC.

This clonotype appeared many times. V is TRBV30 and J is TRBJ2-3; D not certain. There are 12 residues in the CDR3. Trimming took off 3 bases at V and 4 bases at J, with 8 bases between the two ends. CDR1 GTSNPN and CDR2 SVGIG come from the germline V gene (reference sequence). The CDR3, as DNA: TGTGCCTGGAGGGGGTCCGCAGATACGCAGTATTTT. Residues: CAWRGSADTQYF.

About this clonotype itself: A much bigger clone sits one base away, suggesting this may be a read error. The chain recombines TRBV7-9 with TRBJ2-7, with TRBD2 matching over 13 bases. The germline V gene encodes CDR1 SEHNR and CDR2 FQNEAQ (reference sequence). CDR3 length equals 14 residues. The CDR3 region has the DNA TGTGCCAGCGGAACTAGCGGGAGGGCCTACGAGCACTACTTC. Translated, it gives CASGTSGRAYEHYF.

By proportion, this clonotype is medium-sized (0.01 to 0.1%). One end of the junction is discordant with germline, which a read error may explain. The chain couples TRBV11-1 to TRBJ2-1; D is perhaps TRBD1 (7 bases). In germline, CDR1 is SGHAT, CDR2 FQDESV (reference sequence). The CDR3 loop spans 12 amino acids. This CDR3 reads CASSLYGGGLLF. CDR3 DNA: TGTGCCAGCAGCTTATACGGAGGGGGCTTACTCTTC. The full variable domain, its missing parts supplied by reference TRBV11-1 and TRBJ2-1, is EAEVAQSPRYKITEKSQAVAFWCDPISGHATLYWYRQILGQGPELLVQFQDESVVDDSQLPKDRFSAERLKGVDSTLKIQPAELGDSAMYLCASSLYGGGLLFGPGTRLTVL.

This clonotype was recorded at least ten times. The CDR3 coding sequence is TGTGCCTCAATCAACCGGGACGGAAACTATGGCTACACCTTC. It encodes CASINRDGNYGYTF. V and J are TRBV6-1 and TRBJ1-2, with D possibly TRBD1 on 5 matching bases. Trimming took 11 bases from V and 2 from J, leaving 18 bases between them. CDR1 MNHNS and CDR2 SASEGT come from the germline V gene. CDR3 length: 14 amino acids.

This clonotype was counted a few times. The V gene is TRBV12-3 or TRBV12-4, the J gene TRBJ2-1; no clear D. The CDR3 covers 14 residues. V lost 4 bases and J 4 bases, leaving 11 bases between the germline ends. The CDR3 loop reads CASSYQNSYNEQFF. CDR3 DNA: TGTGCCAGCAGTTACCAAAATTCATACAATGAGCAGTTCTTC.

There are many counts of this clonotype. The chain uses TRBV29-1 and TRBJ2-2, with 9 bases matching TRBD2. J was trimmed by 6 bases and V by 7 bases; bases with no gene match: 6. The CDR3 loop spans 13 amino acids. CDR1 and CDR2 from the germline V gene are SQVTM and ANQGSEA. DNA for the CDR3: TGCAGCGGGCGGGAGGGAGACCCCGGGGAGCTGTTTTTT. The encoded protein is CSGREGDPGELFF.

Points on this clonotype: At one boundary the junction diverges from the germline segment, which might be a read error. V usage is TRBV3-1 and J usage is TRBJ2-7, with D perhaps TRBD2 (5 bases). Germline V gives CDR1 LGHDT, CDR2 YNNKEL (reference sequence). This CDR3 region has 17 residues. CDR3 in amino acids: CARSQDGVSLTSYEQYF. CDR3 nucleotides: TGTGCCAGAAGCCAAGACGGGGTATCACTAACCTCCTACGAGCAGTACTTC.

The sample holds a few counts of this clonotype. The V and J genes are TRBV7-3 and TRBJ2-6; the D gene is possibly TRBD1 (6 bases). CDR1 and CDR2 from the germline V gene are SGHTA and FQGTGA. The CDR3 length is 16 residues. V shed 5 bases and J shed 2 bases, with 13 bases lying between them. Written as DNA, the CDR3 is TGTGCCAGCAGCCCTACCTCAGGGGCTGGGGCCAACGTCCTGACTTTC. Encoded protein: CASSPTSGAGANVLTF.

This clonotype was recorded at least ten times. This rearrangement joins TRBV7-7 to TRBJ2-3; 12 bases line up with TRBD1. The germline V gene encodes CDR1 SSHAT and CDR2 FNYEAQ (reference sequence). The length of the CDR3 is 17 residues. Trimming at V came to 5 bases and at J to 2 bases, leaving 8 bases not matched to a gene. The CDR3 here is CASSRGGTGGLTDTQYF. The CDR3 DNA reads as TGTGCCAGCAGCCGAGGCGGGACAGGGGGCCTCACAGATACGCAGTATTTT.

There are many counts of this clonotype. The rearrangement links TRBV3-1 to TRBJ2-4; D may be TRBD1 (5 bases). The CDR3 is 18 residues long. Germline CDR1 reads LGHDT; CDR2 reads YNNKEL (reference sequence). The ends were cut back, 1 base at V and 0 bases at J, with 16 bases in the middle. CDR3 sequence: CASSQGLMDNLAKNIQYF. The CDR3 nucleotides are TGTGCCAGCAGCCAAGGCCTTATGGACAACCTAGCCAAAAACATTCAGTACTTC.

This clonotype showed up many times. The V and J genes are TRBV28 and TRBJ2-3, with a tentative D call TRBD2 (6 bases). The CDR3 is 14 amino acids. The V end lost 5 bases, the J end lost 2 bases, and 11 bases lay between the germline ends. Germline CDR1 MDHEN, CDR2 SYDVKM. CDR3 nucleotides: TGTGCCAGCAGTGCCCCGGGACTCACAGATACGCAGTATTTT. Translation gives CASSAPGLTDTQYF.

There are many counts of this clonotype. J is TRBJ2-3 and V is TRBV7-3; D gene ambiguous. Germline-derived CDR1 and CDR2 are SGHTA and FQGTGA. The CDR3 has 12 amino acids. The V end was cut by 4 bases, the J end by 2 bases, with 4 bases between. CDR3 sequence reads: CASSSSTDTQYF. The CDR3 coding sequence is TGTGCCAGCAGCTCCTCCACAGATACGCAGTATTTT.

This clonotype was observed many times. The chain is built from TRBV5-1 and TRBJ2-5, with D possibly called TRBD1 or TRBD2 (5 bases each). Germline CDR1 reads SGHRS; CDR2 reads YFSETQ. Trimming took off 7 bases at V and 2 bases at J, with 18 bases between the two ends. This CDR3 spans 15 amino acids. Written as DNA, the CDR3 is TGCGCCAGCTCGGAGGTCGGGGACCCACAAGAGACCCAGTACTTC. It yields the protein CASSEVGDPQETQYF.

This clonotype appeared many times. The chain joins TRBV12-3 or TRBV12-4 to TRBJ2-3; 8 nucleotides agree with TRBD1. The CDR3 extends over 16 amino acids. V shed 5 bases, J shed 2 bases, and the junction held 9 bases outside the gene matches. CDR3 residues: CASSLYRDRNTDTQYF. CDR3 DNA sequence: TGTGCCAGCAGTCTGTACCGGGACAGGAACACAGATACGCAGTATTTT.

Ten or more counts support this clonotype. This rearrangement joins TRBV10-3 to TRBJ2-3; 10 nucleotides align to TRBD2. Germline V gives CDR1 ENHRY, CDR2 SYGVKD. V lost 3 bases and J lost 4; bases outside the gene matches: 4. The CDR3 is 15 residues long. The CDR3 bases are TGTGCCATCAGTGAAGTAACTAGCGGGGCAGATACGCAGTATTTT. It specifies CAISEVTSGADTQYF.